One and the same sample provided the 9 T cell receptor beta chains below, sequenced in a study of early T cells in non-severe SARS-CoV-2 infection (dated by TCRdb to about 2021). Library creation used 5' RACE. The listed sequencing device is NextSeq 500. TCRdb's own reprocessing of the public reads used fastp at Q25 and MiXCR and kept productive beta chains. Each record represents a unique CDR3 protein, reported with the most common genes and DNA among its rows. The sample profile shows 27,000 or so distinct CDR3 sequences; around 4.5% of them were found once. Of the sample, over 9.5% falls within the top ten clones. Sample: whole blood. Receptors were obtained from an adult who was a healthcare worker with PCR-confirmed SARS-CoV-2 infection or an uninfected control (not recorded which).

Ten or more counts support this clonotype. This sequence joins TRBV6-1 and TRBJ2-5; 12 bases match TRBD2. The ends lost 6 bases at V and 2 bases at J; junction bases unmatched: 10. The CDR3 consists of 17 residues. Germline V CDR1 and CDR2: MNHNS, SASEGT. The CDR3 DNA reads TGTGCCAGCAGCTCTGCGTTTACTAGCGGGGGGCAAGAGACCCAGTACTTC. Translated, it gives CASSSAFTSGGQETQYF.

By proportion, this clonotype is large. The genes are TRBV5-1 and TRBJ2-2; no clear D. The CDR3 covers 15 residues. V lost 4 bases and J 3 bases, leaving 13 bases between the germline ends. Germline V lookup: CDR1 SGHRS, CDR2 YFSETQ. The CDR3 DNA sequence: TGCGCCAGCAGCCTCCGGACCTGGGACACCGGGGAGCTGTTTTTT. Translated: CASSLRTWDTGELFF.

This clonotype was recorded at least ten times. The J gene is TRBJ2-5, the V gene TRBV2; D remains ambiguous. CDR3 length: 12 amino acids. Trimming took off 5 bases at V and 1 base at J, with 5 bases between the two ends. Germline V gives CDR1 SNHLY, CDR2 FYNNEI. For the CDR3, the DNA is TGTGCCAGCAGTTCCAGCCAAGAGACCCAGTACTTC. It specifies CASSSSQETQYF.

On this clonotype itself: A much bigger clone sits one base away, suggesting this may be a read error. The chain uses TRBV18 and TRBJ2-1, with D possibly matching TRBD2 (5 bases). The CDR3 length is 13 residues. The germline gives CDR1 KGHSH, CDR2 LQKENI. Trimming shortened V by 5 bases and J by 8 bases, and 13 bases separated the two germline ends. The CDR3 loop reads CASSCRGPDEQFF. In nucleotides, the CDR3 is TGTGCCAGCTCATGTCGAGGGCCCGATGAGCAGTTCTTC. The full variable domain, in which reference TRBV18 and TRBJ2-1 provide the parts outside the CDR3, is NAGVMQNPRHLVRRRGQEARLRCSPMKGHSHVYWYRQLPEEGLKFMVYLQKENIIDESGMPKERFSAEFPKEGPSILRIQQVVRGDSAAYFCASSCRGPDEQFFGPGTRLTVL.

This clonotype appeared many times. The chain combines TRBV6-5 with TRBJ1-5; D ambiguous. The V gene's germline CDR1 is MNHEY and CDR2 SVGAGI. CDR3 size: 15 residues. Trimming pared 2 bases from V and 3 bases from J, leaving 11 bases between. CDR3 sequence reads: CASSYDGSINQPQHF. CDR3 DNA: TGTGCCAGCAGTTACGACGGGTCGATCAATCAGCCCCAGCATTTT.

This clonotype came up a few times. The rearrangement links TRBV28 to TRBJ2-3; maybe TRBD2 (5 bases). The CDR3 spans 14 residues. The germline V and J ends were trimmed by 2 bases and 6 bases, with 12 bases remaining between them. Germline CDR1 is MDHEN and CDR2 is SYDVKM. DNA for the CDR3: TGTGCCAGCAGTTTAGGCCTCTGGGAGGATACGCAGTATTTT. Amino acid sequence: CASSLGLWEDTQYF.

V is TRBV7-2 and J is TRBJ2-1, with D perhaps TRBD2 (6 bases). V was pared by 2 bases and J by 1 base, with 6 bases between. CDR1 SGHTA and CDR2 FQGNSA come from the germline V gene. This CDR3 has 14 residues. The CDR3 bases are TGTGCCAGCAGCTTACTAGCGTCCTACAATGAGCAGTTCTTC. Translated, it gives CASSLLASYNEQFF.

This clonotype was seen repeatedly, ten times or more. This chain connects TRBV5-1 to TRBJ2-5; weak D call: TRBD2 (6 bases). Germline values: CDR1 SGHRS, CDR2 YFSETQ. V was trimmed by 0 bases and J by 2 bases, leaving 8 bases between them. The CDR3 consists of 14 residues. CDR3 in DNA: TGCGCCAGCAGCTTGGATCGGGGGCAAGAGACCCAGTACTTC. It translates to CASSLDRGQETQYF.

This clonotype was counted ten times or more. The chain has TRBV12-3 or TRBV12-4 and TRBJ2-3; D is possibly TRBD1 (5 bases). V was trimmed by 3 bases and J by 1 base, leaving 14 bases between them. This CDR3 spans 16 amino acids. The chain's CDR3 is CASSFMDTLGTDTQYF. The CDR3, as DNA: TGTGCCAGCAGTTTTATGGACACTCTAGGCACAGATACGCAGTATTTT.